This TCR beta chain was captured in a study of blood T cell repertoires in COVID-19. Study context: Sites in the United States, Italy and Spain provided acute and convalescent COVID-19 samples.

J was trimmed by 5 bases and V by 6 bases; bases with no gene match: 6. The CDR3 extends over 14 amino acids. Germline CDR1 and CDR2: KGHSH and LQKENI. Assay used: immunoSEQ multiplex PCR; TCRdb lists only in-frame clones, some missing. The table lists about 360,000 clones, around four fifths of them singletons. This sequence was found in a man aged 25-40 years with active or convalescent COVID-19. Sequenced: peripheral blood. The chain couples TRBV18 to TRBJ2-7; 11 nucleotides agree with TRBD1. Here the CDR3 reads CASSPGQGGHEQYF. CDR3 bases: TGTGCCAGCTCCCCGGGACAGGGGGGCCACGAGCAGTACTTC.